One and the same sample provided the 7 T cell receptor beta chains below, sequenced in a study of Ad26.COV2.S vaccination and SARS-CoV-2 variants. Regarding treatment: about 20 received Ad26.COV2.S at low or high dose, single or two shots; 5 received placebo; per-sample allocation not given. Each sample was drawn 63 days after the first injection (of vaccine or placebo). Libraries were prepared by immunoSEQ multiplex PCR; TCRdb keeps only in-frame clonotypes and omits some of them. The table has some 480,000 clones, roughly 87% seen once. This specimen consisted of peripheral blood, obtained in a trial of Ad26.COV2.S vaccine versus placebo. The receptors originated from a person aged 18-65 years who received the Ad26.COV2.S COVID-19 vaccine or a placebo.

This clone has more than one count but fewer than ten. The V call is TRBV19, the J call TRBJ1-5, with D possibly being TRBD1 (5 bases). The CDR3 runs 14 residues. The V end was cut by 3 bases, the J end by 7 bases, with 13 bases between. Germline V gives CDR1 LNHDA, CDR2 SQIVND (reference sequence). The CDR3 DNA sequence: TGTGCCAGTAGTATTTTCAGGGAGGGACAGCCCCAGCATTTT. This encodes CASSIFREGQPQHF. Full variable domain (outside the CDR3, taken from reference TRBV19 and TRBJ1-5): DGGITQSPKYLFRKEGQNVTLSCEQNLNHDAMYWYRQDPGQGLRLIYYSQIVNDFQKGDIAEGYSVSREKKESFPLTVTSAQKNPTAFYLCASSIFREGQPQHFGDGTRLSIL.

This clone was recorded once. Germline and junction disagree at one end, which may indicate a read error. The chain is built from TRBV24-1 and TRBJ2-7; D ambiguous. The CDR3 contains 12 residues. Per the germline V gene, CDR1 is KGHDR and CDR2 is SFDVKD. CDR3 region: CATSQTGYERYF. The CDR3 nucleotides are TGTGCCACCTCCCAGACGGGCTACGAGCGGTACTTC.

The chain is built from TRBV7-9 and TRBJ2-1; D is ambiguous. This CDR3 has 17 amino acids. The V gene's germline CDR1 is SEHNR and CDR2 FQNEAQ (reference sequence). V lost 5 bases, J lost 5 bases, and 22 bases lay in between. CDR3 in DNA: TGTGCCAGCAGCCCCACCCCCGATCATAGTGCCCACAATGAGCAGTTCTTC. It yields the protein CASSPTPDHSAHNEQFF.

The chain combines TRBV18 with TRBJ1-5; 10 nucleotides align to TRBD1. Unmatched junction bases numbered 4, after V lost 0 bases and J lost 11 bases. The CDR3 contains 14 residues. CDR1 is KGHSH, CDR2 LQKENI, per germline. The CDR3 spells CASSPPGQGMTQHF. The CDR3 DNA follows: TGTGCCAGCTCACCACCGGGACAGGGGATGACCCAGCATTTT.

The genes are TRBV28 and TRBJ1-5; 8 bases map to TRBD1. The germline CDR1 and CDR2 sequences are MDHEN and SYDVKM. The CDR3 sequence is 15 residues long. The junction had 10 bases not matched to a gene; V was cut back by 6 bases and J by 6 bases. The CDR3 DNA reads TGTGCCAGCAGCCGAACAGGGGGGACGGGTCAGCCCCAGCATTTT. Translating it yields CASSRTGGTGQPQHF.

This clone was counted between two and nine times. The V call is TRBV15, the J call TRBJ1-1; D may be TRBD1 (6 bases). Germline values: CDR1 LNHNV, CDR2 YYDKDF (reference sequence). This CDR3 has 14 amino acids. The germline V and J ends were trimmed by 0 bases and 6 bases, with 11 bases remaining between them. The CDR3 protein is CATSRDGQSPEAFF. CDR3 nucleotides: TGTGCCACCAGCAGAGATGGACAGTCACCTGAAGCTTTCTTT.

The chain combines TRBV11-2 with TRBJ2-4; TRBD1 or TRBD2 may be the D gene (5 bases each). Trimming removed 5 bases at V and 7 bases at J, with 15 bases between. The CDR3 runs 14 residues. From germline, CDR1 is SGHAT and CDR2 FQNNGV. This CDR3 reads CASSPGRWGNIQYF. The CDR3 DNA reads as TGTGCCAGCAGCCCGGGACGCTGGGGGAACATTCAGTACTTC.